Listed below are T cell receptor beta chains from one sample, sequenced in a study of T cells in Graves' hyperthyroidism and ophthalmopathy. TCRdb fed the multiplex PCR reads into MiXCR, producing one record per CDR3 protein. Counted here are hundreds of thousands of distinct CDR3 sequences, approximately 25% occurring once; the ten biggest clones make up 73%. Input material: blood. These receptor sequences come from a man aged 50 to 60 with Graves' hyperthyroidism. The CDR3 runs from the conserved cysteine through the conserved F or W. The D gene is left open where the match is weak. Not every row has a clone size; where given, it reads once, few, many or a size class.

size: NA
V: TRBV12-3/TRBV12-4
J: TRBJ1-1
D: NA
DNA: TGTGCCACGGACGACTATGAAGCTTTCTTT
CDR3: CATDDYEAFF

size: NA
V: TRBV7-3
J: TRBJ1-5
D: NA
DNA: TGTGCCAGCAGCTTAACTCACAATCAGCCCCAGCATTTT
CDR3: CASSLTHNQPQHF

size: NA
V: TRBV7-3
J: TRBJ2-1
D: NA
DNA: TGTGCCAGCAGCTTGGAGAGCCTAGGGTACAATGAGCAGTTCTTC
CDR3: CASSLESLGYNEQFF

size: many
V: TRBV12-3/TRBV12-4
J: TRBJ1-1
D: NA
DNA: TGTGCCAGCAGTCTTACAAGAGAAGCTTTCTTT
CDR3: CASSLTREAFF

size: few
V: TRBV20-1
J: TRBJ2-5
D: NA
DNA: TGCAGTGCTGAGGACCAAGAGACCCAGTACTTC
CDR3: CSAEDQETQYF

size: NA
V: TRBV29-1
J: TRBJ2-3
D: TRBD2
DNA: TGCAGCGTTCCCTCAGCGGGAGGGCGAGGAGATACGCAGTATTTT
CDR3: CSVPSAGGRGDTQYF

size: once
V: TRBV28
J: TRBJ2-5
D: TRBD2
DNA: TGTGCCAGCAGTGAACTTGGGACTAGCGGGAGGGCCACGGAGACCCAGTACTTC
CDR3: CASSELGTSGRATETQYF

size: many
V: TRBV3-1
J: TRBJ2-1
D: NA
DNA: TGTGCCAGCAGCCAGACAGTGGTCAACTACAATGAGCAGTTCTTC
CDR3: CASSQTVVNYNEQFF

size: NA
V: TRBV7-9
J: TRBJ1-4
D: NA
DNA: TGTGCCAGCAGCTCCTCCGGGACACAATATGAAAAACTGTTTTTT
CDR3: CASSSSGTQYEKLFF

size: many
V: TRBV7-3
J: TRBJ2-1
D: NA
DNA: TGTGCCAGCAGAAGATCTAGCGAACTCTACAATGAGCAGTTCTTC
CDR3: CASRRSSELYNEQFF

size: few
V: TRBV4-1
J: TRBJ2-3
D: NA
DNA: TGCGCCAGCAGCCAACTAGCGATAGAGGGAGATACGCAGTATTTT
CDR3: CASSQLAIEGDTQYF

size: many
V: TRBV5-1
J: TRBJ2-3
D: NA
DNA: TGCGCCAGCAGGAGAGGCTCTCCTAGCACAGATACGCAGTATTTT
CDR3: CASRRGSPSTDTQYF

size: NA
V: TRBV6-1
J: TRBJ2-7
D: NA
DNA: TGTGCCATCACAGGACCGGTACGTGGGGGGCAGTACTTC
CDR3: CAITGPVRGGQYF

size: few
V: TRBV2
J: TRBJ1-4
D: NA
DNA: TGTGCCAGCAGTAATCGGGAGGGAAAACTGTTTTTT
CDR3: CASSNREGKLFF

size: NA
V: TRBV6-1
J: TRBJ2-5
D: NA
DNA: TGTGCCAGCAGAACGCCGAACAAAGAGACCCAGTACTTC
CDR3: CASRTPNKETQYF

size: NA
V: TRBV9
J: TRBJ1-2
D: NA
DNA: TGTGCCAGCAGCCCACGGGTACGTTATGGCTACACCTTC
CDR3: CASSPRVRYGYTF

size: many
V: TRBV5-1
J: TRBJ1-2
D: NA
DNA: TGCGCCAGCAGCGTCACAGGGAACAACTATGGCTACACCTTC
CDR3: CASSVTGNNYGYTF

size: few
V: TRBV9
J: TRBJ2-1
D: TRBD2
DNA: TGTGCCAGCAGCGCCTTGGGAGCGGGAGGATCCAATGAGCAGTTCTTC
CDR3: CASSALGAGGSNEQFF

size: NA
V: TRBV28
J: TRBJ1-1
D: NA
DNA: TGTGCCAGCAGTTTGAACGCAGGGCGAACTTTCTTT
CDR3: CASSLNAGRTFF

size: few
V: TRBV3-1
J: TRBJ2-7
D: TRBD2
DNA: TGTGCCAGCAGCCAAGAAGCGGGAGCTGTCTACGAGCAGTACTTC
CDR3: CASSQEAGAVYEQYF

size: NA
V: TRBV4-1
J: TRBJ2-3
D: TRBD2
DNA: TGCGCCAGCAGCCAGCTAGCGGGTTTAGATACGCAGTATTTT
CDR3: CASSQLAGLDTQYF

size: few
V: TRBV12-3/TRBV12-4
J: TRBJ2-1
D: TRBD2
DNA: TGTGCCAGCAGTTTAGGGACTAGCGGGAAAGCTGAGCAGTTCTTC
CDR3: CASSLGTSGKAEQFF

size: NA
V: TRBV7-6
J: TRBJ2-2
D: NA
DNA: TGTGCCAGCAGCTTAGAGTACGGCACCGGGGAGCTGTTTTTT
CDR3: CASSLEYGTGELFF

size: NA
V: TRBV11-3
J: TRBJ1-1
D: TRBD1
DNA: TGTGCCAGCAGCTTATGGGGACAGGGGAGGAACACTGAAGCTTTCTTT
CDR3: CASSLWGQGRNTEAFF

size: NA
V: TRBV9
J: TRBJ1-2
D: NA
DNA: TGTGCCAGCAGCCCCCTGACTTCTAACTATGGCTACACCTTC
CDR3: CASSPLTSNYGYTF

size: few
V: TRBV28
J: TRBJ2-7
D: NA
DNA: TGTGCCAGCAGTTCAATCGATCCCTACGAGCAGTACTTC
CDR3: CASSSIDPYEQYF

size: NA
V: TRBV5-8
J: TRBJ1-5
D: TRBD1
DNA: TGTGCCAGCAGCATGGGACAGAGGGGCAATCAGCCCCAGCATTTT
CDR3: CASSMGQRGNQPQHF

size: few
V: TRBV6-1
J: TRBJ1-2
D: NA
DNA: TGTGCCAGCATATTACAGGGTGGAGATGGCTACACCTTC
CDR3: CASILQGGDGYTF